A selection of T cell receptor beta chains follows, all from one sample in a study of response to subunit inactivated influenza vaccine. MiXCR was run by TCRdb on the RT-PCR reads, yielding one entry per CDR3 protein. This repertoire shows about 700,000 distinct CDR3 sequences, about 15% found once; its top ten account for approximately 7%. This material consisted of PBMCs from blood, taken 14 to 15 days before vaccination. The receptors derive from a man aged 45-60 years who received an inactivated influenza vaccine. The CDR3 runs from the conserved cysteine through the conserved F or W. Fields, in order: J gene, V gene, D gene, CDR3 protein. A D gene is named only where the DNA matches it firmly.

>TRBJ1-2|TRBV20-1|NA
CSAREGGVNYGYTF
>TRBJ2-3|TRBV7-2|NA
CASSLFRGSTDTQYF
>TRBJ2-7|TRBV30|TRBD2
CALRGLAETYEQYF
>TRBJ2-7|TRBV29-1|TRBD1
CSAQGALHYEQYF
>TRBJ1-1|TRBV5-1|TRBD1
CASSFATGAGTEAFF
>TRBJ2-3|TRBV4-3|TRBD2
CASSQGASGRAGRQYF
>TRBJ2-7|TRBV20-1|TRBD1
CSAGRDRYSYEQYF
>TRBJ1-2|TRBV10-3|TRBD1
CAISVDRVNGYTF
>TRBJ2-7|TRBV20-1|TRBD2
CSARPTSGGPKYF
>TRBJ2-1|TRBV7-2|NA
CASKSLRGSSYNEQFF
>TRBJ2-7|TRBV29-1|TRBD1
CSVGTGDSYEQYF
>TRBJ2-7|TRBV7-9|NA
CASSGPISYEQYF
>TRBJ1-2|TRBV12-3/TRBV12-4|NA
CASSLQLPYGYTF
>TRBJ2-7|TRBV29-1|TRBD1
CSVEDRAGQQYF
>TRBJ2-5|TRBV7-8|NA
CASSHHLEPTQETQYF
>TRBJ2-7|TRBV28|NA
CASSTGTSEQYF
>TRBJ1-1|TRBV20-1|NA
CSARDDAEAFF
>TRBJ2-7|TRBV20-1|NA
CSAPAEQAYEQYF
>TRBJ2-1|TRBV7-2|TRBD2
CASSLAPKVQVRGRVGNEQFF
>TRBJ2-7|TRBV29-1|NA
CSVGWAYEQYF
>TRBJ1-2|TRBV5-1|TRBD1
CASSPGTASTNYGYTF
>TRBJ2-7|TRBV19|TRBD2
CATKLAGAYEQYF
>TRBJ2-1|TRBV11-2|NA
CASSLGPGPLSVGEQFF
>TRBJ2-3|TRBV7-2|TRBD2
CASSRLAGGQDTQYF
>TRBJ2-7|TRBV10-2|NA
CASREQGSEQYF
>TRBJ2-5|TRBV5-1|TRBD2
CASAPGGGQETQYF
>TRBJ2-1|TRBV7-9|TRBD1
CASSPRLDRGEQFF
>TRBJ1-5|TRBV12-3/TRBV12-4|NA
CASSLTGGRSNQPQHF
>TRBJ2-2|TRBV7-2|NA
CASSPHQAGTGELFF
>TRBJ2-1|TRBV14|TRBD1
CASSPQTGGYEQFF
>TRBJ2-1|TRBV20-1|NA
CSARVSYTNEQFF
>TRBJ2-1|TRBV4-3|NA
CASSQGVGLFINEQFF
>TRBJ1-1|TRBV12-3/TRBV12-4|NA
CASSLSRSAFF
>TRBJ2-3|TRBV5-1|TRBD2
CASSPRTSGTTDTQYF
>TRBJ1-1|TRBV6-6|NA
CASSQTEAFF
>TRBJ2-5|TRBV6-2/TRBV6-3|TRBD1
CASSSRQGPETQYF
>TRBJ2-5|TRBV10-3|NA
CAISESSGGGETQYF